This paragraph reports one TCR beta chain. Antigen unknown. This sample stems from a study of cytomegalovirus exposure and HLA in healthy donors. The PCR employed 60 Vbeta primers together with 13 Jbeta primers. Measured with immunoSEQ multiplex PCR; TCRdb has only the in-frame clones, and not every one. The sample lists roughly 250,000 clones; about four fifths were seen once. Study-level findings and limits: It was shown in a later analysis that HLA-associated TCR beta chains were more clonally expanded than other, equally common chains.

The CDR3 sequence is 13 residues long. Looked up from germline, CDR1 is MDHEN and CDR2 is SYDVKM. With 8 bases clipped from V and 9 bases from J, the junction kept 7 bases outside the gene matches. This clonotype was obtained from a woman between 35 and 50 years old in good health and CMV-seropositive. The sample comprised PBMCs. The V call is TRBV28, the J call TRBJ1-6, with 7 bases lining up with TRBD1. The CDR3 spells CASHRGIGSPLHF. The CDR3 DNA is TGTGCCAGCCACAGGGGTATCGGTTCACCCCTCCACTTT.